This T cell receptor beta chain derives from a study of cytomegalovirus exposure and HLA in healthy donors. With 3 bases removed from V and 4 bases from J, the gap between germline ends came to 16 bases. CDR3 length: 15 residues. Germline V gene sequence: CDR1 MDHEN, CDR2 SYDVKM. Clones were read by immunoSEQ multiplex PCR, and TCRdb kept only the in-frame ones, dropping some. The data show 200,000 to 250,000 clones, with 87% seen just once and roughly 2% held by the top ten. Sequenced input: PBMCs. V gene TRBV28 combines with J gene TRBJ2-7; D may be TRBD1 (7 bases). The clonotype comes from a woman in her late teens or twenties in good health and CMV-seropositive. This chain's CDR3 is CASSFRGDRLYEQYF. CDR3 bases: TGTGCCAGCAGTTTTAGGGGGGACAGATTGTACGAGCAGTACTTC.